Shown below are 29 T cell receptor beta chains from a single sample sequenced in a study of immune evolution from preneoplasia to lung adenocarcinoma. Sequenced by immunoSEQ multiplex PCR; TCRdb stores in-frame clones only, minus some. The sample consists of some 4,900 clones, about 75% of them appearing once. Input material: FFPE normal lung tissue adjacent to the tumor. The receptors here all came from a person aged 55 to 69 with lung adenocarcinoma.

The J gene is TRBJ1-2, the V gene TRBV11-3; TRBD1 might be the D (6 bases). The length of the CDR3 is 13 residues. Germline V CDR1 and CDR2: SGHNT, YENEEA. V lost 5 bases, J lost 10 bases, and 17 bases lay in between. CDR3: CASSPGGGETYTF. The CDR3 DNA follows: TGTGCCAGCAGCCCGGGAGGGGGTGAAACCTACACCTTC.

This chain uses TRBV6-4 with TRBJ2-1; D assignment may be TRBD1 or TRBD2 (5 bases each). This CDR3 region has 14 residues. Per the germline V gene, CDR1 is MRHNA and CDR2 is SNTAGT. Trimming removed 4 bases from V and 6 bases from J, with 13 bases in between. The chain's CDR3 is CASSAGPAANEQFF. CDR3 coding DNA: TGTGCCAGCAGTGCGGGACCCGCGGCCAATGAGCAGTTCTTC.

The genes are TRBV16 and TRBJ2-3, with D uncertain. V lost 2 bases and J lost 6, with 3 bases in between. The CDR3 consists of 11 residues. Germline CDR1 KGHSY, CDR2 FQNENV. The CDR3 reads CASSQRDTQYF. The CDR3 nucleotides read TGTGCCAGCAGCCAAAGGGATACGCAGTATTTT. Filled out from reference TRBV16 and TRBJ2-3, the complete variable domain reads GEEVAQTPKHLVRGEGQKAKLYCAPIKGHSYVFWYQQVLKNEFKFLISFQNENVFDETGMPKERFSAKCLPNSPCSLEIQATKLEDSAVYFCASSQRDTQYFGPGTRLTVL.

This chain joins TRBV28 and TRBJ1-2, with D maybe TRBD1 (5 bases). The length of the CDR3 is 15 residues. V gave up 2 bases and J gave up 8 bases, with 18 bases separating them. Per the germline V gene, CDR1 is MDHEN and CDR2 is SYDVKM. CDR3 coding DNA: TGTGCCAGCAGTTTAACAGGTCCGCAAGCTAGGGGCTACACCTTC. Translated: CASSLTGPQARGYTF.

The CDR3 coding sequence is TGTGCCAGCAGTCCCCCGGGACTAAGGGAGCAGTTCTTC. As protein: CASSPPGLREQFF. The chain couples TRBV6-5 to TRBJ2-1; the match to TRBD2 covers 7 bases. CDR3 length equals 13 residues. J gave up 10 bases and V 5 bases, and 8 bases lay outside the gene matches. Per germline, CDR1 MNHEY and CDR2 SVGAGI.

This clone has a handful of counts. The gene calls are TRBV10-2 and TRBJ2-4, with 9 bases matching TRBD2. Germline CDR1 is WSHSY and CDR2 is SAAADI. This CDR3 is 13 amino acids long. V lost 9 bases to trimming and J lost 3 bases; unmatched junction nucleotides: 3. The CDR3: CASLLAGKNIQYF. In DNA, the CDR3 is TGCGCCAGTCTACTAGCGGGCAAAAACATTCAGTACTTC.

The CDR3 DNA sequence: TGTGCCAGCAGGTCCTCCCAAGAGACCCAGTACTTC. Translation gives CASRSSQETQYF. The rearrangement uses TRBV6-5 and TRBJ2-5; no definite D call. CDR1 is MNHEY, CDR2 SVGAGI, per germline. The CDR3 totals 12 residues. Trimming left V 6 bases short and J 1 base short, with 6 bases between.

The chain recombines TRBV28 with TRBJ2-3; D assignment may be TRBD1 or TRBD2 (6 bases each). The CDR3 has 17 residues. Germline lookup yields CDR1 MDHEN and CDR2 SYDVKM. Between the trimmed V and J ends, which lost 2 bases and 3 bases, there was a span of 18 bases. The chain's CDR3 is CASSLGNGGANTDTQYF. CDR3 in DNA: TGTGCCAGCAGTTTAGGGAACGGGGGCGCGAATACAGATACGCAGTATTTT.

CDR3 nucleotides: TGTGCCAGCTCACCCGAGCAGAGCACTAACTATGGCTACACCTTC. It yields the protein CASSPEQSTNYGYTF. The V call is TRBV18, the J call TRBJ1-2, with D unclear. Trimming removed 3 bases from V and 0 bases from J, with 11 bases in between. The CDR3 spans 15 residues. Germline V lookup: CDR1 KGHSH, CDR2 LQKENI. The full variable domain, rest sourced from reference TRBV18 and TRBJ1-2, is NAGVMQNPRHLVRRRGQEARLRCSPMKGHSHVYWYRQLPEEGLKFMVYLQKENIIDESGMPKERFSAEFPKEGPSILRIQQVVRGDSAAYFCASSPEQSTNYGYTFGSGTRLTVV.

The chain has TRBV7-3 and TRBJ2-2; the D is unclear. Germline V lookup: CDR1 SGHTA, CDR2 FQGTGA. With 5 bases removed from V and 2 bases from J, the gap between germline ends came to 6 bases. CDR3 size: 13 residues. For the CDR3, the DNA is TGTGCCAGCAGCCCCGGAAACACCGGGGAGCTGTTTTTT. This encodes CASSPGNTGELFF.

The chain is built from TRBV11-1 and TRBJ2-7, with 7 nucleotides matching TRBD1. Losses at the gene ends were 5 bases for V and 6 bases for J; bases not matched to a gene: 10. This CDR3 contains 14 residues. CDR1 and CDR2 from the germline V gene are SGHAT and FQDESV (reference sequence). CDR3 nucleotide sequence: TGTGCCAGCAGCCCCAGGGGGAACACGGGCGAGCAGTACTTC. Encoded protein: CASSPRGNTGEQYF.

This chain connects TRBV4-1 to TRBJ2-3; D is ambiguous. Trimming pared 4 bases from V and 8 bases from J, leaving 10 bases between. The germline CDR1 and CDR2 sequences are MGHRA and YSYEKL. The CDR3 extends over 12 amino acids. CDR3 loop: CASSRGIGTQYF. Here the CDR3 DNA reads TGCGCCAGCAGCCGGGGAATTGGTACGCAGTATTTT.

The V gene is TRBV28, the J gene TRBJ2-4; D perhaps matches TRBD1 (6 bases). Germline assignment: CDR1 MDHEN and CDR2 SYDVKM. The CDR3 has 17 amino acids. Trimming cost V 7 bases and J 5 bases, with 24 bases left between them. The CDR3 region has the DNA TGTGCCAGCAACCCAGTCCTCCGGACGAAGGGGGAAAACATTCAGTACTTC. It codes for CASNPVLRTKGENIQYF.

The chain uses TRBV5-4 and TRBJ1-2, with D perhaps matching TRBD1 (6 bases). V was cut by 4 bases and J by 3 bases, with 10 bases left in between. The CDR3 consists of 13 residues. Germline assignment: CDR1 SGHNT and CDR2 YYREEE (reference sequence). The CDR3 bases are TGTGCCAGCAGCCGATCAGGGGACTATGGCTACACCTTC. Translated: CASSRSGDYGYTF.

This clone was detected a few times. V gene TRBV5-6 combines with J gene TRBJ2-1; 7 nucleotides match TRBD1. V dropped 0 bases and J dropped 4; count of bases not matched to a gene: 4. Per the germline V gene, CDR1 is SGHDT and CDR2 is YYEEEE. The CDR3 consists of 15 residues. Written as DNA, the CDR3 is TGTGCCAGCAGCTTGGGCGACAGGGCATACAATGAGCAGTTCTTC. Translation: CASSLGDRAYNEQFF.

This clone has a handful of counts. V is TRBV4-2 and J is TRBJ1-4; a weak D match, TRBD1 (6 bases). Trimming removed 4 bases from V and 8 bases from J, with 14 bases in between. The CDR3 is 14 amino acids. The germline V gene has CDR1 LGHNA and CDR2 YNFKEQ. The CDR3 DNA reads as TGTGCCAGCAGCCCGGGGCAGGGGACGGAAAAACTGTTTTTT. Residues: CASSPGQGTEKLFF.

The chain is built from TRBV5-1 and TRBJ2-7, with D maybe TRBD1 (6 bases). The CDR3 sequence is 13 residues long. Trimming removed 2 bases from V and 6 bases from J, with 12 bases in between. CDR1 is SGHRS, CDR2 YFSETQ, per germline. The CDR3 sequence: CASSLQGFSEQYF. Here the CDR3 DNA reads TGCGCCAGCAGCTTACAGGGTTTTAGCGAGCAGTACTTC.

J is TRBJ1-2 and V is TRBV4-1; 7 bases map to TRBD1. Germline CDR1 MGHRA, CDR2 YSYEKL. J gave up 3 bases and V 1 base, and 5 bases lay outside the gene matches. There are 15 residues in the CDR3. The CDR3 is CASSQGQGMDYGYTF. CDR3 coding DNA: TGCGCCAGCAGCCAAGGACAGGGTATGGACTATGGCTACACCTTC.

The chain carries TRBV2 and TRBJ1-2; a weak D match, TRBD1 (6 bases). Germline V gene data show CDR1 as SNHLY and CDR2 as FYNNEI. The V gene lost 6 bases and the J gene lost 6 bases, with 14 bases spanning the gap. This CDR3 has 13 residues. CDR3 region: CASRSQGTNGYTF. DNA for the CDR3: TGTGCCAGCAGATCACAGGGTACGAATGGCTACACCTTC.

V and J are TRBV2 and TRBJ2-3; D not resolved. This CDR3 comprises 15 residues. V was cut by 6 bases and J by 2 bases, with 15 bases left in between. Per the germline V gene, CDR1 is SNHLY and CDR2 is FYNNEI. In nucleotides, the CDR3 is TGTGCCAGCAGGCCTGACTCCCGTCTCACAGATACGCAGTATTTT. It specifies CASRPDSRLTDTQYF.

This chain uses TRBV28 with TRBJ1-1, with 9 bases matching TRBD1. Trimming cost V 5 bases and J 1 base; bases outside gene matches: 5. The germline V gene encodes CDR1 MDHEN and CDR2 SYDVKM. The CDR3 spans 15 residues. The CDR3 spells CASSPTGQGNTEAFF. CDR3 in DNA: TGTGCCAGCAGTCCAACGGGACAGGGGAACACTGAAGCTTTCTTT.

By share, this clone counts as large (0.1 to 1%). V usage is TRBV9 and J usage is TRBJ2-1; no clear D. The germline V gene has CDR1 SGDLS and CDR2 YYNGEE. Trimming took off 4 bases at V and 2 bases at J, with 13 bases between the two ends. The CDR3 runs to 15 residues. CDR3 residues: CASSPAAEPYNEQFF. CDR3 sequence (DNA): TGTGCCAGCAGCCCGGCGGCGGAACCCTACAATGAGCAGTTCTTC.

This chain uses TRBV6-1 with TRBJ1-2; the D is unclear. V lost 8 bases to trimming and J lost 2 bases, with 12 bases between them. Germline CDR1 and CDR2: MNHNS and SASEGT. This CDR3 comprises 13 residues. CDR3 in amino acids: CASGSRANYGYTF. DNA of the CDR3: TGTGCCAGCGGAAGTAGGGCCAACTATGGCTACACCTTC.

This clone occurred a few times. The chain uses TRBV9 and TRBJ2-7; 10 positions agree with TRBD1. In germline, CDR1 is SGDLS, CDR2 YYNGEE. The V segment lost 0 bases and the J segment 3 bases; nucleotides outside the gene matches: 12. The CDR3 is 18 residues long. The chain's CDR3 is CASSVGMNGGQGSYEQYF. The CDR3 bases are TGTGCCAGCAGCGTAGGTATGAATGGGGGACAGGGGAGCTACGAGCAGTACTTC.

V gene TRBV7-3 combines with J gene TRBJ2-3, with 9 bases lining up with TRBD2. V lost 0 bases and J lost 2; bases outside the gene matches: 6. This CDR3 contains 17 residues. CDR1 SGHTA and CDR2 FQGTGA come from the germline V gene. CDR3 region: CASSLTSTSGYTDTQYF. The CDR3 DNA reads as TGTGCCAGCAGCTTAACTTCGACTAGCGGATACACAGATACGCAGTATTTT. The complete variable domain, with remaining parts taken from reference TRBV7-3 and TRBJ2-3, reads GAGVSQTPSNKVTEKGKYVELRCDPISGHTALYWYRQSLGQGPEFLIYFQGTGAADDSGLPNDRFFAVRPEGSVSTLKIQRTERGDSAVYLCASSLTSTSGYTDTQYFGPGTRLTVL.

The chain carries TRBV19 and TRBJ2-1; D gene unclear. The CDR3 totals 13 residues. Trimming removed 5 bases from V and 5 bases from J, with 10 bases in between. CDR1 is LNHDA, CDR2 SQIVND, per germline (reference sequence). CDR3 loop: CASSSMVNNEQFF. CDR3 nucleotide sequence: TGTGCCAGTAGTTCCATGGTCAACAATGAGCAGTTCTTC.

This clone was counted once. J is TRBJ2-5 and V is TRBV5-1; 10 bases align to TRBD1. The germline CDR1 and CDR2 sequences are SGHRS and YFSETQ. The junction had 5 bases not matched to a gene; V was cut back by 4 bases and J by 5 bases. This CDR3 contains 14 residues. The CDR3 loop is CASSRDRGSETQYF. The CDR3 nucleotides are TGCGCCAGCAGCAGGGACAGGGGTTCGGAGACCCAGTACTTC.

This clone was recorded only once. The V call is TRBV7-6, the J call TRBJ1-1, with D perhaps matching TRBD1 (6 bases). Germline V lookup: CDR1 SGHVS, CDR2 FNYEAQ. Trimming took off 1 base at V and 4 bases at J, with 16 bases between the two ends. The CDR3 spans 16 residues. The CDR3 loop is CASSLVGGSGGTEAFF. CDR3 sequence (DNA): TGTGCCAGCAGCTTAGTAGGGGGGAGCGGGGGCACTGAAGCTTTCTTT. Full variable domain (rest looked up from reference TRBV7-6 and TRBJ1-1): GAGVSQSPRYKVTKRGQDVALRCDPISGHVSLYWYRQALGQGPEFLTYFNYEAQQDKSGLPNDRFSAERPEGSISTLTIQRTEQRDSAMYRCASSLVGGSGGTEAFFGQGTRLTVV.

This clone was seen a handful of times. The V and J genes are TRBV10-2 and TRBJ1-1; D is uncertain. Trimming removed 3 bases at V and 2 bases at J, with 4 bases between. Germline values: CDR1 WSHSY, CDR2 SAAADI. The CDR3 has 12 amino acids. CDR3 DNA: TGCGCCAGCAGTGAAGCCAACACTGAAGCTTTCTTT. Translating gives CASSEANTEAFF.